The 27 T cell receptor beta chains given below trace back to one sample, sequenced in a study of naive and memory T cell subsets. Study-level findings and limits: Especially in CD8 cells, naive repertoires contained a few larger clonotypes, possibly CD45RA-re-expressing memory cells.

Their target antigens are unknown. The beta constant-region primer was an equimolar mix of two oligonucleotides covering TRBC1 and TRBC2. Nested alpha and beta constant-region primers with the SP2 primer drove four PCR rounds on ligated cDNA. TCRdb redid the calling of the UMI-ligation and nested PCR reads with MiXCR, one entry per CDR3 protein. The table lists over 100,000 distinct CDR3 sequences, more than 12% of them singletons, with approximately 2.6% in the top ten. Source material: naive CD8+ T cells from blood. Receptors were obtained from a human donor in good health.

The chain has TRBV12-3 or TRBV12-4 and TRBJ2-1; D remains ambiguous. This CDR3 spans 12 amino acids. The V end was cut by 5 bases, the J end by 8 bases, with 10 bases between. CDR3 amino acids: CASSPFIDEQFF. The CDR3 coding sequence is TGTGCCAGCAGTCCATTTATCGATGAGCAGTTCTTC.

This clonotype came up a few times. At one end the junction does not follow the germline gene, possibly because of a read error. This sequence joins TRBV27 and TRBJ1-1; D is possibly TRBD1 (6 bases). Germline values: CDR1 MNHEY, CDR2 SMNVEV (reference sequence). The CDR3 loop spans 15 amino acids. CDR3 bases: TGTGCCAGCAGCTTATCCGGACAGCCAGGCACTGAAGCTTTCTTT. Translation: CASSLSGQPGTEAFF.

This clonotype was seen a few times. This sequence joins TRBV5-4 and TRBJ1-2; D gene ambiguous. CDR1 is SGHNT, CDR2 YYREEE, per germline (reference sequence). This CDR3 region has 15 residues. V was cut by 3 bases and J by 3 bases, with 15 bases left in between. The CDR3: CASSSSGGRYYGYTF. CDR3 DNA: TGTGCCAGCAGCTCTAGCGGAGGGAGATACTATGGCTACACCTTC.

This clonotype has a handful of counts. The rearrangement joins TRBV19 to TRBJ1-2; TRBD1 matches at 9 bases. Germline V gene lookup returns CDR1 LNHDA and CDR2 SQIVND (reference sequence). The CDR3 covers 12 residues. J lost 7 bases, V lost 6 bases, and 3 bases had no gene match. CDR3 DNA: TGTGCCAGTAGACAGGGGGCCGCTGGCTACACCTTC. It codes for CASRQGAAGYTF.

This clonotype was observed at least ten times. The rearrangement joins TRBV27 to TRBJ2-1, with 9 bases that match TRBD2. The CDR3 sequence is 14 residues long. Unmatched junction bases numbered 4, after V lost 4 bases and J lost 6 bases. Germline V gene sequence: CDR1 MNHEY, CDR2 SMNVEV (reference sequence). In DNA, the CDR3 is TGTGCCAGCAGTTGGGGACTAGCCAGCAATGAGCAGTTCTTC. This encodes CASSWGLASNEQFF.

A few counts support this clonotype. This sequence joins TRBV12-3 or TRBV12-4 and TRBJ1-1; D gene ambiguous. V lost 1 base, J lost 5 bases, and 11 bases lay in between. The CDR3 sequence is 14 residues long. CDR3 DNA: TGTGCCAGCAGTTTAGGGCCTGCCGGTACTGAAGCTTTCTTT. Translating gives CASSLGPAGTEAFF.

This clonotype has a count of ten or more. Here the CDR3 reads CASSWFPEGQTEAFF. In DNA, the CDR3 is TGTGCCAGCAGTTGGTTTCCGGAGGGACAAACTGAAGCTTTCTTT. The J gene is TRBJ1-1, the V gene TRBV6-5, with D possibly being TRBD1 (6 bases). Germline V gene sequence: CDR1 MNHEY, CDR2 SVGAGI. The V end was cut by 4 bases, the J end by 5 bases, with 17 bases between. This CDR3 spans 15 amino acids.

The CDR3 protein is CASSGSGGRQGTYEQYF. The CDR3 DNA reads TGTGCCAGCAGCGGTAGCGGGGGGCGACAGGGGACCTACGAGCAGTACTTC. The rearrangement joins TRBV7-9 to TRBJ2-7, with 10 bases that match TRBD2. This CDR3 has 17 residues. Germline V lookup: CDR1 SEHNR, CDR2 FQNEAQ (reference sequence). Trimming cost V 5 bases and J 2 bases; bases outside gene matches: 12.

This clonotype was counted between two and nine times. The V gene is TRBV7-3, the J gene TRBJ2-6; D is possibly TRBD1 or TRBD2 (5 bases each). V lost 4 bases and J lost 0, with 13 bases in between. Germline V gene data show CDR1 as SGHTA and CDR2 as FQGTGA. This CDR3 is 17 amino acids long. The chain's CDR3 is CASSSGALPSGANVLTF. The CDR3 DNA is TGTGCCAGCAGCTCCGGGGCCCTTCCCTCTGGGGCCAACGTCCTGACTTTC.

The chain carries TRBV7-9 and TRBJ1-1; D remains ambiguous. This CDR3 has 15 amino acids. CDR1 is SEHNR and CDR2 is FQNEAQ in the germline V gene (reference sequence). Trimming took off 4 bases at V and 3 bases at J, with 15 bases between the two ends. CDR3 bases: TGTGCCAGCAGCTGGCCCGTGGGGAGAGACACTGAAGCTTTCTTT. This gives the protein CASSWPVGRDTEAFF. Full variable domain (remainder filled in from reference TRBV7-9 and TRBJ1-1): DTGVSQNPRHKITKRGQNVTFRCDPISEHNRLYWYRQTLGQGPEFLTYFQNEAQLEKSRLLSDRFSAERPKGSFSTLEIQRTEQGDSAMYLCASSWPVGRDTEAFFGQGTRLTVV.

This chain connects TRBV20-1 to TRBJ2-7, with 9 bases aligning to TRBD1. The CDR3 has 15 amino acids. Per germline, CDR1 DFQATT and CDR2 SNEGSKA (reference sequence). The ends lost 4 bases at V and 3 bases at J; junction bases unmatched: 10. Written as DNA, the CDR3 is TGCAGTGCTACGCGGGACAGGGCGATGGTCTACGAGCAGTACTTC. Encoded protein: CSATRDRAMVYEQYF.

The chain couples TRBV19 to TRBJ2-7; TRBD2 might be the D (5 bases). Germline loops: CDR1 LNHDA, CDR2 SQIVND (reference sequence). The V end lost 3 bases, the J end lost 3 bases, and 12 bases lay between the germline ends. The CDR3 sequence is 14 residues long. CDR3 amino acids: CASSIQGGLYEQYF. The CDR3, as DNA: TGTGCCAGTAGTATCCAAGGCGGACTCTACGAGCAGTACTTC.

This clonotype was seen only a few times. The chain joins TRBV7-9 to TRBJ2-1; D is ambiguous. This CDR3 has 16 amino acids. Per germline, CDR1 SEHNR and CDR2 FQNEAQ (reference sequence). V was clipped by 2 bases and J by 0 bases, with 11 bases between them. CDR3 protein: CASSLLDRPSYNEQFF. CDR3 nucleotides: TGTGCCAGCAGCTTACTCGACCGACCCTCCTACAATGAGCAGTTCTTC.

Only a few counts were recorded for this clonotype. The chain couples TRBV23-1 to TRBJ2-1, with D perhaps matching TRBD1 (5 bases). TRBV23-1 is an ORF, with its function uncertain. V was clipped by 3 bases and J by 6 bases, with 15 bases between them. CDR3 size: 15 residues. As DNA, the CDR3 is TGCGCCAGCAGTCATAGGCAGGGAAGGTTCAATGAGCAGTTCTTC. Protein product: CASSHRQGRFNEQFF.

The rearrangement links TRBV12-3 or TRBV12-4 to TRBJ2-3; D is ambiguous. There are 14 residues in the CDR3. V lost 5 bases to trimming and J lost 2 bases, with 11 bases between them. The CDR3, as DNA: TGTGCCAGCAGTACGGACCAAAACACAGATACGCAGTATTTT. This sequence encodes CASSTDQNTDTQYF.

This clonotype was observed a few times. The rearrangement links TRBV7-9 to TRBJ1-2, with D unresolved. Deletions cut 3 bases from V and 4 bases from J, with 9 bases between. This CDR3 has 13 amino acids. Germline loops: CDR1 SEHNR, CDR2 FQNEAQ (reference sequence). This chain's CDR3 is CASSLGGGYGYTF. The CDR3 DNA is TGTGCCAGCAGCTTGGGCGGAGGCTATGGCTACACCTTC.

The chain couples TRBV4-3 to TRBJ2-1; D not certain. This CDR3 region has 15 residues. Trimming removed 3 bases from V and 6 bases from J, with 15 bases in between. Germline CDR1 and CDR2: LGHNA and YSLEER. CDR3 region: CASSHATKGFNEQFF. The CDR3 DNA sequence: TGCGCCAGCAGCCATGCAACCAAGGGCTTCAATGAGCAGTTCTTC.

This clonotype has more than one count but fewer than ten. The chain uses TRBV11-3 and TRBJ1-5; a weak D match, TRBD1 (5 bases). This CDR3 is built from 13 residues. Germline V gene lookup returns CDR1 SGHNT and CDR2 YENEEA. Between the trimmed V and J ends, which lost 5 bases and 5 bases, there was a span of 10 bases. The chain's CDR3 is CASSPLGDQPQHF. In DNA, the CDR3 is TGTGCCAGCAGCCCGTTAGGGGATCAGCCCCAGCATTTT.

The chain joins TRBV27 to TRBJ2-3; D uncertain. Trimming shortened V by 2 bases and J by 0 bases, and 24 bases separated the two germline ends. Germline V lookup: CDR1 MNHEY, CDR2 SMNVEV (reference sequence). The CDR3 is made up of 20 amino acids. The CDR3 is CASSLKAAVDLLTSTDTQYF. The DNA for the CDR3 is TGTGCCAGCAGTTTAAAGGCGGCGGTGGACCTACTAACTAGCACAGATACGCAGTATTTT.

This clonotype was seen at least ten times. The chain joins TRBV4-1 to TRBJ1-2; possible D gene TRBD1, 6 bases. V was trimmed by 0 bases and J by 4 bases, leaving 21 bases between them. The CDR3 extends over 18 amino acids. Germline assignment: CDR1 MGHRA and CDR2 YSYEKL. The CDR3 sequence is CASSQEPTWTDSSYGYTF. CDR3 nucleotides: TGCGCCAGCAGCCAAGAACCCACCTGGACAGATTCGAGCTATGGCTACACCTTC.

This clonotype showed up just a few times. This rearrangement joins TRBV7-8 to TRBJ2-7; D is perhaps TRBD2 (5 bases). Per germline, CDR1 SGHVS and CDR2 FQNEAQ. Trimming shortened V by 1 base and J by 9 bases, and 10 bases separated the two germline ends. The CDR3 contains 12 residues. As DNA, the CDR3 is TGTGCCAGCAGCTTAGGAGCGGTTGGGCAGTACTTC. Translated: CASSLGAVGQYF.

This chain joins TRBV28 and TRBJ1-5, with TRBD1 matching over 7 bases. The CDR3 length is 15 residues. The V segment lost 4 bases and the J segment 6 bases; nucleotides outside the gene matches: 9. Germline CDR1 is MDHEN and CDR2 is SYDVKM. The CDR3 protein is CASSSPGQRFQPQHF. The CDR3 DNA is TGTGCCAGCAGTTCGCCGGGACAGCGTTTTCAGCCCCAGCATTTT.

The rearrangement links TRBV4-2 to TRBJ1-2; a weak D match, TRBD1 (5 bases). The CDR3 contains 13 residues. Trimming removed 1 base at V and 3 bases at J, with 6 bases between. Germline CDR1 is LGHNA and CDR2 is YNFKEQ. CDR3 coding DNA: TGTGCCAGCAGCCAAGTGGGGCACTATGGCTACACCTTC. Translating it yields CASSQVGHYGYTF.

This clonotype was seen a few times. The CDR3 loop reads CASSPSRQVLGNEQYF. CDR3 bases: TGTGCCAGCAGCCCAAGCCGACAGGTCCTGGGGAACGAGCAGTACTTC. V gene TRBV7-9 combines with J gene TRBJ2-7; possible D gene TRBD1, 6 bases. V was trimmed by 5 bases and J by 5 bases, leaving 22 bases between them. The CDR3 covers 16 residues. Germline loops: CDR1 SEHNR, CDR2 FQNEAQ (reference sequence).

The chain uses TRBV4-2 and TRBJ2-7, with 7 bases fitting TRBD2. CDR1 is LGHNA and CDR2 is YNFKEQ in the germline V gene. Trimming cost V 0 bases and J 0 bases; bases outside gene matches: 5. The CDR3 loop spans 16 amino acids. As DNA, the CDR3 is TGTGCCAGCAGCCAAGAAGCGGGACTTTCCTCCTACGAGCAGTACTTC. It specifies CASSQEAGLSSYEQYF.

This clonotype was seen a handful of times. J is TRBJ1-2 and V is TRBV4-3; D call uncertain. The germline V gene has CDR1 LGHNA and CDR2 YSLEER. Trimming shortened V by 0 bases and J by 2 bases, and 10 bases separated the two germline ends. There are 15 residues in the CDR3. Written as DNA, the CDR3 is TGCGCCAGCAGCCAAGATCTTCCAGTCAACTATGGCTACACCTTC. This gives the protein CASSQDLPVNYGYTF.

The table lists this clonotype with a count of one. The V call is TRBV7-8, the J call TRBJ1-5, with TRBD1 as a possible D gene (5 bases). The length of the CDR3 is 18 residues. V shed 0 bases and J shed 2 bases, with 17 bases lying between them. Looked up from germline, CDR1 is SGHVS and CDR2 is FQNEAQ. The DNA of the CDR3 is TGTGCCAGCAGCTTAGCGGCGGTAGGGGATGGAGGCAATCAGCCCCAGCATTTT. It encodes CASSLAAVGDGGNQPQHF.